These 31 T cell receptor beta chains originate from one sample sequenced in a study of T-cell memory formation after mild COVID-19. TCRdb independently ran MiXCR on the 5' RACE reads; one entry per CDR3 protein. The data contain 470,000 or so distinct CDR3 sequences, 15% to 20% of them seen just once; the ten biggest clones take up about 12%. The material sequenced was PBMCs or a T cell subset sorted from them (not recorded which). These receptors were obtained from an adult woman who had mild COVID-19 (a few samples of this study predate the infection). Cell type and time point are not known.

J is TRBJ2-3 and V is TRBV7-2; maybe TRBD2 (5 bases). Trimming removed 11 bases at V and 4 bases at J, with 13 bases between. This CDR3 is built from 12 residues. In germline, CDR1 is SGHTA, CDR2 FQGNSA. The CDR3 DNA follows: TGTGCCGGAGGTAGGGCGGCAGATACGCAGTATTTT. Its translation: CAGGRAADTQYF.

This clonotype was observed a handful of times. The rearrangement links TRBV12-5 to TRBJ2-3; TRBD2 aligns across 12 bases. Looked up from germline, CDR1 is LGHNT and CDR2 is FRNRAP. This CDR3 has 17 amino acids. The V gene end was trimmed by 6 bases and the J gene end by 1 base; junction bases not matched to a gene: 8. The DNA for the CDR3 is TGTGCTAGTGGCGCACGGACTAGCGGGGAGGGCACAGATACGCAGTATTTT. This gives the protein CASGARTSGEGTDTQYF.

This sequence joins TRBV12-3 or TRBV12-4 and TRBJ1-2; 9 nucleotides align to TRBD1. The CDR3 consists of 16 residues. V shed 5 bases, J shed 6 bases, and the junction held 13 bases outside the gene matches. The CDR3 DNA sequence: TGTGCCAGCAGTCCGGTGATCGGGACAGGGCCACATGGCTACACCTTC. This codes for CASSPVIGTGPHGYTF.

This chain uses TRBV9 with TRBJ2-3, with TRBD1 matching 7 bases. J was trimmed by 1 base and V by 0 bases; bases with no gene match: 2. This CDR3 is built from 15 residues. CDR1 and CDR2 from the germline V gene are SGDLS and YYNGEE. Written as DNA, the CDR3 is TGTGCCAGCAGCGTAGAAACAGGGGGCACAGATACGCAGTATTTT. The encoded protein is CASSVETGGTDTQYF.

The genes are TRBV5-1 and TRBJ2-5, with a weak D call TRBD2 (5 bases). Germline V gene sequence: CDR1 SGHRS, CDR2 YFSETQ. This CDR3 is 14 amino acids long. The germline V and J ends were trimmed by 3 bases and 3 bases, with 12 bases remaining between them. DNA of the CDR3: TGCGCCAGCAGCTCGGGGTTGGGCGAAGAGACCCAGTACTTC. Its translation is CASSSGLGEETQYF.

V and J are TRBV2 and TRBJ2-3, with 10 positions matching TRBD2. After removal of 4 bases from V and 3 bases from J, the junction contained 16 bases not matched to a gene. This CDR3 is built from 19 residues. Germline V gene sequence: CDR1 SNHLY, CDR2 FYNNEI. Here the CDR3 DNA reads TGTGCCAGCAGTGGACCCCTCTCGCGGCTAGCGGGGGCTACAGATACGCAGTATTTT. It codes for CASSGPLSRLAGATDTQYF.

CDR3 loop: CASSLGRTDYNEQFF. CDR3 DNA: TGTGCCAGCAGTTTAGGTCGGACAGATTACAATGAGCAGTTCTTC. This chain joins TRBV12-3 or TRBV12-4 and TRBJ2-1, with D possibly being TRBD1 (6 bases). This CDR3 region has 15 residues. V lost 1 base and J 4 bases, leaving 11 bases between the germline ends.

This clonotype was observed a handful of times. The chain couples TRBV20-1 to TRBJ2-1; D unresolved. The CDR3 is 12 residues long. With 5 bases removed from V and 4 bases from J, the gap between germline ends came to 9 bases. The germline V gene has CDR1 DFQATT and CDR2 SNEGSKA (reference sequence). This CDR3 is CSASTGYNEQFF. DNA for the CDR3: TGCAGTGCTTCCACGGGTTACAATGAGCAGTTCTTC.

The chain carries TRBV6-5 and TRBJ1-2, with 7 bases fitting TRBD1. V gave up 5 bases and J gave up 7 bases; unmatched junction bases: 7. The germline CDR1 and CDR2 sequences are MNHEY and SVGAGI. The CDR3 totals 13 residues. The CDR3 region is CASSRDRSFGYTF. For the CDR3, the DNA is TGTGCCAGCAGTCGGGACAGATCATTTGGCTACACCTTC.

J is TRBJ2-5 and V is TRBV12-3 or TRBV12-4; no reliable D call. The CDR3 sequence is 12 residues long. Trimming removed 7 bases at V and 3 bases at J, with 9 bases between. Here the CDR3 reads CASINGEETQYF. CDR3 nucleotides: TGTGCCAGCATTAATGGGGAAGAGACCCAGTACTTC.

This clonotype was picked up a small number of times. The rearrangement links TRBV6-2 or TRBV6-3 to TRBJ2-7; the D is unclear. The germline gives CDR1 MNHEY, CDR2 SVGEGT. V lost 6 bases and J lost 0, with 12 bases in between. The CDR3 is 14 amino acids. CDR3 region: CASRIGLISYEQYF. The CDR3 nucleotides read TGTGCCAGCAGGATCGGCCTGATCTCCTACGAGCAGTACTTC.

The chain combines TRBV20-1 with TRBJ2-1, with 7 bases aligning to TRBD2. The trim removed 1 base at V and 8 bases at J, leaving 8 bases unmatched. The CDR3 spans 14 residues. CDR1 is DFQATT and CDR2 is SNEGSKA in the germline V gene (reference sequence). In nucleotides, the CDR3 is TGCAGTGCTAGAGGTGGAAGGCGGGGGTATGAGCAGTTCTTC. As protein: CSARGGRRGYEQFF.

J is TRBJ2-1 and V is TRBV27, with D perhaps matching TRBD2 (5 bases). The CDR3 has 14 amino acids. Germline assignment: CDR1 MNHEY and CDR2 SMNVEV (reference sequence). V dropped 5 bases and J dropped 4 bases, with 12 bases sitting between them. The chain's CDR3 is CASSEIASYNEQFF. The CDR3 DNA is TGTGCCAGCAGTGAAATAGCGTCTTACAATGAGCAGTTCTTC.

V and J are TRBV7-9 and TRBJ2-7; D may be TRBD1 (6 bases). The ends were cut back, 3 bases at V and 5 bases at J, with 14 bases in the middle. Germline-derived CDR1 and CDR2 are SEHNR and FQNEAQ (reference sequence). The CDR3 has 14 residues. CDR3 sequence (DNA): TGTGCCAGCAGCTTGACAGGCTCTAAGGACGAGCAGTACTTC. The encoded protein is CASSLTGSKDEQYF.

The chain links TRBV6-5 to TRBJ2-1; perhaps TRBD2 as D (5 bases). Germline values: CDR1 MNHEY, CDR2 SVGAGI. With 6 bases removed from V and 3 bases from J, the gap between germline ends came to 12 bases. The CDR3 has 14 amino acids. In DNA, the CDR3 is TGTGCCAGCAGCAAGATCGACTACTACAATGAGCAGTTCTTC. It yields the protein CASSKIDYYNEQFF.

V usage is TRBV20-1 and J usage is TRBJ2-5, with D possibly being TRBD2 (6 bases). This CDR3 is built from 11 residues. Deletions cut 8 bases from V and 5 bases from J, with 12 bases between. Germline loops: CDR1 DFQATT, CDR2 SNEGSKA (reference sequence). CDR3 sequence reads: CSPPGGETQYF. CDR3 coding DNA: TGCAGTCCGCCTGGGGGGGAGACCCAGTACTTC.

This rearrangement joins TRBV20-1 to TRBJ2-1; a weak D match, TRBD2 (5 bases). Germline-derived CDR1 and CDR2 are DFQATT and SNEGSKA (reference sequence). The CDR3 is 13 residues long. Trimming shortened V by 3 bases and J by 3 bases, and 9 bases separated the two germline ends. CDR3 sequence (DNA): TGCAGTGCTAGGACTACCAACTACAATGAGCAGTTCTTC. Its translation: CSARTTNYNEQFF.

This rearrangement joins TRBV25-1 to TRBJ2-7; possibly TRBD1 or TRBD2 for D (5 bases each). From germline, CDR1 is MGHDK and CDR2 SYGVNS. The CDR3 consists of 16 residues. With 3 bases removed from V and 5 bases from J, the gap between germline ends came to 20 bases. Here the CDR3 reads CASSDLGTRDGDEQYF. CDR3 DNA: TGTGCCAGCAGTGATTTGGGGACCCGAGATGGGGACGAGCAGTACTTC.

The J gene is TRBJ1-2, the V gene TRBV29-1, with 7 bases identical to TRBD1. With V trimmed by 1 base and J by 8 bases, 13 bases remained unmatched. Looked up from germline, CDR1 is SQVTM and CDR2 is ANQGSEA. The CDR3 is 15 residues long. The CDR3 loop is CSVEVRGRTGQGYTF. The CDR3 nucleotides are TGCAGCGTTGAAGTACGGGGACGAACGGGACAGGGCTACACCTTC.

This clonotype was counted many times. The chain combines TRBV12-3 or TRBV12-4 with TRBJ1-1; D is unclear. The CDR3 is 14 residues long. With 2 bases removed from V and 3 bases from J, the gap between germline ends came to 10 bases. The CDR3 DNA is TGTGCCAGCAGTTTACAGGAAGTTCACACTGAAGCTTTCTTT. Translating gives CASSLQEVHTEAFF.

V and J are TRBV3-1 and TRBJ2-1; D might be TRBD1 (8 bases). CDR3 length: 15 amino acids. Germline V gives CDR1 LGHDT, CDR2 YNNKEL (reference sequence). The V end was cut by 4 bases, the J end by 9 bases, with 19 bases between. Here the CDR3 reads CASSPRTGREVEQFF. The CDR3 DNA reads as TGTGCCAGCAGCCCCCGGACAGGGAGGGAGGTTGAGCAGTTCTTC.

The genes are TRBV5-1 and TRBJ1-1; 10 bases match TRBD1. In germline, CDR1 is SGHRS, CDR2 YFSETQ. With V trimmed by 2 bases and J by 6 bases, 10 bases remained unmatched. CDR3 length equals 16 residues. The CDR3 nucleotides read TGCGCCAGCAGCTTTCTACCCGGAGGGACAGGGGCTGAAGCTTTCTTT. Its translation: CASSFLPGGTGAEAFF.

The chain is built from TRBV6-2 or TRBV6-3 and TRBJ2-2; a weak D match, TRBD1 (5 bases). Trimming stripped 5 bases from V and 1 base from J, with 11 bases between. Germline loops: CDR1 MNHEY, CDR2 SVGEGT. The CDR3 is 15 residues long. CDR3 nucleotide sequence: TGTGCCAGCAGTCAGGCCAGGGAGAACACCGGGGAGCTGTTTTTT. Residues: CASSQARENTGELFF.

Written as DNA, the CDR3 is TGTGCCAGCAGCTTACCTAGCGGCAATGAGCAGTTCTTC. Translated: CASSLPSGNEQFF. The rearrangement uses TRBV5-4 and TRBJ2-1; 7 bases fit TRBD2. The J segment lost 6 bases and the V segment lost 2 bases, leaving 2 bases of the junction unmatched. The CDR3 sequence is 13 residues long. The V gene's germline CDR1 is SGHNT and CDR2 YYREEE (reference sequence).

This clonotype was seen once. At one end the junction does not follow the germline gene, possibly because of a read error. The chain combines TRBV24-1 with TRBJ1-5; 9 nucleotides match TRBD1. The germline V gene has CDR1 KGHDR and CDR2 SFDVKD. The CDR3 spans 15 residues. CDR3 DNA: TGTGCCACCAGAGATTCGACAGGGGGAACTCAGCCCCAGCATTTT. Amino acid sequence: CATRDSTGGTQPQHF.

The rearrangement links TRBV30 to TRBJ2-2; D not certain. The CDR3 contains 11 residues. Trimming removed 3 bases at V and 6 bases at J, with 5 bases between. The germline V gene encodes CDR1 GTSNPN and CDR2 SVGIG (reference sequence). CDR3 amino acids: CAWRRAGELFF. In DNA form, the CDR3 reads TGTGCCTGGAGACGGGCCGGGGAGCTGTTTTTT.

This chain joins TRBV7-8 and TRBJ1-6; 7 nucleotides align to TRBD1. The CDR3 is made up of 16 amino acids. Trimming cost V 5 bases and J 0 bases; bases outside gene matches: 4. Germline V CDR1 and CDR2: SGHVS, FQNEAQ. The CDR3 here is CASSPTGNSYNSPLHF. The CDR3 region has the DNA TGTGCCAGCAGCCCGACAGGGAACTCCTATAATTCACCCCTCCACTTT.

This clonotype was detected only a few times. The genes are TRBV4-3 and TRBJ1-1; 7 nucleotides match TRBD1. The J segment lost 3 bases and the V segment lost 0 bases, leaving 13 bases of the junction unmatched. CDR1 and CDR2 (germline): LGHNA, YSLEER. The CDR3 has 18 amino acids. The DNA for the CDR3 is TGCGCCAGCAGCCAAGAGGGGGTAAGATTCGGGACAGACACTGAAGCTTTCTTT. Translating it yields CASSQEGVRFGTDTEAFF.

This clonotype was seen many times. J is TRBJ2-1 and V is TRBV18; D gene ambiguous. Trimming cost V 5 bases and J 2 bases, with 10 bases left between them. The germline V gene has CDR1 KGHSH and CDR2 LQKENI. The CDR3 spans 14 residues. The DNA for the CDR3 is TGTGCCAGCTCATTAAACAAGGCCTACAATGAGCAGTTCTTC. Encoded protein: CASSLNKAYNEQFF.

This clonotype has ten or more counts. The chain employs TRBV28 and TRBJ1-1, with D possibly matching TRBD1 (6 bases). V was trimmed by 4 bases and J by 7 bases, leaving 16 bases between them. The germline V gene encodes CDR1 MDHEN and CDR2 SYDVKM. There are 14 residues in the CDR3. CDR3 region: CASSSPQGPNEAFF. The DNA of the CDR3 is TGTGCCAGCAGTTCTCCACAGGGACCCAATGAAGCTTTCTTT.

This clonotype was observed many times. The chain joins TRBV7-3 to TRBJ2-3; TRBD2 aligns across 7 bases. Germline CDR1 SGHTA, CDR2 FQGTGA. The length of the CDR3 is 16 residues. V dropped 1 base and J dropped 5; count of bases not matched to a gene: 9. CDR3 nucleotide sequence: TGTGCCAGCAGCTTAAGCGGGGGATTCGGGGGAGATACGCAGTATTTT. Its protein is CASSLSGGFGGDTQYF.